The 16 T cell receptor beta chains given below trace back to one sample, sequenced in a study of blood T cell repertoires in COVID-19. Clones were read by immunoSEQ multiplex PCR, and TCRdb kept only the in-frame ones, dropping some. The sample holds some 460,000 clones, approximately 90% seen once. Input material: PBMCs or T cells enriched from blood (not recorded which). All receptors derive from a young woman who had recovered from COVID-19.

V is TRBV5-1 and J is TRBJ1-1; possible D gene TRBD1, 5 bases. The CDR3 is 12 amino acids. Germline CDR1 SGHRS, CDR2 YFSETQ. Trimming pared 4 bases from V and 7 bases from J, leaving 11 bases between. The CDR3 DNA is TGCGCCAGCAGCCTCTTTACAGGTGAAGCTTTCTTT. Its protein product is CASSLFTGEAFF.

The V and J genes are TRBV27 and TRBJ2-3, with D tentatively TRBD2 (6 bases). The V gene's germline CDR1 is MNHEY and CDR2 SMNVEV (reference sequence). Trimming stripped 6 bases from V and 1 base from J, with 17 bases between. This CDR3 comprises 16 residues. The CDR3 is CASSSTGGRGTDTQYF. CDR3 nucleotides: TGTGCCAGCAGCTCCACCGGGGGACGGGGCACAGATACGCAGTATTTT.

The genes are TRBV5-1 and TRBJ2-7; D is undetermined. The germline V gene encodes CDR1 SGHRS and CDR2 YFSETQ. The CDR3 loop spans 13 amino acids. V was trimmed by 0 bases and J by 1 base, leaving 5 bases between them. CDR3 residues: CASSLERSYEQYF. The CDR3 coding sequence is TGCGCCAGCAGCTTGGAGAGATCCTACGAGCAGTACTTC.

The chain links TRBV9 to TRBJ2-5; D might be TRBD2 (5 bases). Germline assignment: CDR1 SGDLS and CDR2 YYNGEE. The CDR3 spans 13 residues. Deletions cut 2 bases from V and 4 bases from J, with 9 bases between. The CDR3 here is CASSVGVLETQYF. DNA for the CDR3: TGTGCCAGCAGCGTCGGGGTCCTAGAGACCCAGTACTTC.

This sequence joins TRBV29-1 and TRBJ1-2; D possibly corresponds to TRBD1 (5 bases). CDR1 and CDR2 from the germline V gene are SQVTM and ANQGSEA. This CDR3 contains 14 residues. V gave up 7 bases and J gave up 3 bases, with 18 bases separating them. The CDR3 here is CSAGVEGPDYGYTF. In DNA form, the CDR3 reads TGCAGCGCCGGAGTGGAGGGACCCGACTATGGCTACACCTTC.

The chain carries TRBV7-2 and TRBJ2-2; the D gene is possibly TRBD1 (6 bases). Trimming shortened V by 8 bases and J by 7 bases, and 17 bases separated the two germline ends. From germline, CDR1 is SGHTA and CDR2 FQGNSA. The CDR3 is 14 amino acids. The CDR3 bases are TGTGCCAGCGGCAGGGGAATCGCTGACGGGGAGCTGTTTTTT. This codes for CASGRGIADGELFF.

As DNA, the CDR3 is TGTGCCAGCAGTCCCCAAACGGGAGGAGAGACTGAAGCTTTCTTT. As protein: CASSPQTGGETEAFF. The chain combines TRBV28 with TRBJ1-1; no definite D call. Trimming took 5 bases from V and 5 from J, leaving 18 bases between them. CDR3 length equals 15 residues. Germline V gene sequence: CDR1 MDHEN, CDR2 SYDVKM.

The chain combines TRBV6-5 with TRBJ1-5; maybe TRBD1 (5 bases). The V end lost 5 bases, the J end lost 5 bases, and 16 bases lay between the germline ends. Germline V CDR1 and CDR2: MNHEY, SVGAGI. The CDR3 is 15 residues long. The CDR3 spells CASSPRVVTYQPQHF. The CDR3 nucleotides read TGTGCCAGCAGTCCCAGGGTGGTGACATATCAGCCCCAGCATTTT.

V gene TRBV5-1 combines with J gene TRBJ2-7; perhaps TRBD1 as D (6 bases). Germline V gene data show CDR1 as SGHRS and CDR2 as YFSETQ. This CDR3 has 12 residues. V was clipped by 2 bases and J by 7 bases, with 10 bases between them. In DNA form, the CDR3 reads TGCGCCAGCAGCTTAACAGGGTGGGAGCAGTACTTC. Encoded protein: CASSLTGWEQYF.

The CDR3 loop reads CSASWAGASGGAQETQYF. The CDR3 DNA reads TGCAGTGCTAGTTGGGCTGGGGCTAGCGGGGGGGCCCAGGAGACCCAGTACTTC. This rearrangement joins TRBV20-1 to TRBJ2-5; the match to TRBD2 covers 12 bases. The V segment lost 3 bases and the J segment 5 bases; nucleotides outside the gene matches: 16. The CDR3 runs 18 residues. Germline CDR1 and CDR2: DFQATT and SNEGSKA (reference sequence).

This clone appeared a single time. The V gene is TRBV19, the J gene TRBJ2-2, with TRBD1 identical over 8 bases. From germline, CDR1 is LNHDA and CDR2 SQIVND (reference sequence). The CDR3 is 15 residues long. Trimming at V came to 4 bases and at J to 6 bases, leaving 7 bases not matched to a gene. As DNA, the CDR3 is TGTGCCAGTAGTAGAGACAGGGGTGTCGCCGGGGAGCTGTTTTTT. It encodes CASSRDRGVAGELFF.

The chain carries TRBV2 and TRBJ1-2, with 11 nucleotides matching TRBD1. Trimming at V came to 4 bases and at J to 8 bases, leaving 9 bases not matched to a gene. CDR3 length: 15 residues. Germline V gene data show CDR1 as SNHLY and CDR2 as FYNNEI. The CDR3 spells CASSVGGQGARGYTF. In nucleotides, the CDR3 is TGTGCCAGCAGTGTAGGCGGACAGGGGGCAAGGGGCTACACCTTC.

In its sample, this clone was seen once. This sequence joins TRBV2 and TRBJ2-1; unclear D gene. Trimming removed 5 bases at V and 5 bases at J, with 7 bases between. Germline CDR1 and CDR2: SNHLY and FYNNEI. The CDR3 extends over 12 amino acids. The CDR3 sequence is CASSPLNNEQFF. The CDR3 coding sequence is TGTGCCAGCAGTCCCCTAAACAATGAGCAGTTCTTC.

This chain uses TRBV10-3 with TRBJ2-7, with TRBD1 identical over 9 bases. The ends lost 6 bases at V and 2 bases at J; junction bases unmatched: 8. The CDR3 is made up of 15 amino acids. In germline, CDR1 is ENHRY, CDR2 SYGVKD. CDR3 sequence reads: CAISSRTGETYEQYF. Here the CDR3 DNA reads TGTGCCATCAGCTCCCGGACAGGGGAGACCTACGAGCAGTACTTC.

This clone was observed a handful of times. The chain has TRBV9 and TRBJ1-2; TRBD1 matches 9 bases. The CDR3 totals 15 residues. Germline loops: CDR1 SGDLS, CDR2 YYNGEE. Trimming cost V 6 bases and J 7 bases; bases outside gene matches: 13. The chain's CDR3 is CASTSGQGREGGYTF. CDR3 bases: TGTGCCAGCACCTCCGGACAGGGGAGGGAGGGTGGCTACACCTTC.

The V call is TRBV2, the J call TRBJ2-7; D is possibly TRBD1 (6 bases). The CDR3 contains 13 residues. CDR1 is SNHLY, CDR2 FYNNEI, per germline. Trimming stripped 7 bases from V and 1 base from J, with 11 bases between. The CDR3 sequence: CASTGDHSYEQYF. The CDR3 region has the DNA TGTGCCAGCACAGGGGATCATTCCTACGAGCAGTACTTC.